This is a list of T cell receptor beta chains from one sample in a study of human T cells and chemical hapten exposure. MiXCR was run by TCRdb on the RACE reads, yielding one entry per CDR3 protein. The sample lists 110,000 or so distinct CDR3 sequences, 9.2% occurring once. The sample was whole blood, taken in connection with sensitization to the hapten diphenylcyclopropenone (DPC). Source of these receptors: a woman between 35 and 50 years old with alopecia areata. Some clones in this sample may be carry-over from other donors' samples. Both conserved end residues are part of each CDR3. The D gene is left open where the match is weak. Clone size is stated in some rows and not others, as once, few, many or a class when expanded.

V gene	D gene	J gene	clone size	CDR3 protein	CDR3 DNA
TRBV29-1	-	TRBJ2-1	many	CSVLRNNEQFF	TGCAGCGTTCTCCGAAACAATGAGCAGTTCTTC
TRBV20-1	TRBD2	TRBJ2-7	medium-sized	CSARDRFRGDVGEQYF	TGCAGTGCTAGAGATCGATTCCGGGGGGATGTCGGCGAGCAGTACTTC
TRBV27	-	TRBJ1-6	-	CASSPRANSPLHF	TGTGCCAGCAGTCCCAGGGCTAATTCACCCCTCCACTTT
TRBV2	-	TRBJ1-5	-	CASSDSDSNQPQHF	TGTGCCAGCAGTGATTCAGATAGCAATCAGCCCCAGCATTTT
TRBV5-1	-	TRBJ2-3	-	CASSPAGEDTQYF	TGCGCCAGCAGCCCGGCCGGGGAAGATACGCAGTATTTT
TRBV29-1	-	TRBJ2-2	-	CSVRLDTGELFF	TGCAGCGTTCGACTTGATACCGGGGAGCTGTTTTTT
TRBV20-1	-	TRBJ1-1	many	CSGPPLFAFF	TGCAGTGGGCCCCCCTTATTCGCTTTCTTT
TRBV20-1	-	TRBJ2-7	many	CSASRVAGHFSEQYF	TGCAGTGCTAGTCGAGTCGCGGGACATTTTTCCGAGCAGTACTTC
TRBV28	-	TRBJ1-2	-	CASYSANYGYTF	TGTGCCAGCTACAGCGCTAACTATGGCTACACCTTC
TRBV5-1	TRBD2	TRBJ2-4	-	CASSSISGLAKNIQYF	TGCGCCAGCAGCTCCATTAGCGGGCTAGCCAAAAACATTCAGTACTTC
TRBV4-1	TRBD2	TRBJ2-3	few	CASSQLTGAGGADTQYF	TGCGCCAGCAGCCAATTGACAGGAGCGGGAGGTGCAGATACGCAGTATTTT
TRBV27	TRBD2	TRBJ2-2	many	CASRPGLAGGRATGELFF	TGTGCCAGCAGACCCGGACTAGCGGGGGGCCGTGCCACCGGGGAGCTGTTTTTT
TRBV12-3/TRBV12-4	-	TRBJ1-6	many	CASSLAAQGSYNSPLHF	TGTGCCAGCAGTTTAGCCGCCCAGGGCAGTTACAATTCACCCCTCCACTTT
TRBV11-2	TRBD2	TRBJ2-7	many	CASSLAVTSGAPRQYF	TGTGCCAGCAGCTTAGCGGTGACTAGCGGGGCCCCGAGGCAGTACTTC
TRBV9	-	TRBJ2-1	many	CASSPIGGPYNEQFF	TGTGCCAGCAGCCCCATCGGGGGTCCATACAATGAGCAGTTCTTC
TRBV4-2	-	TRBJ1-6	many	CASSQEIARANSPLHF	TGTGCCAGCAGCCAAGAGATAGCCAGGGCAAATTCACCCCTCCACTTT
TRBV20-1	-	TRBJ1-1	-	CSARRQLEGAFF	TGCAGTGCCCGCCGTCAACTTGAGGGAGCTTTCTTT
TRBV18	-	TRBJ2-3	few	CASSSTGTDTQYF	TGTGCCAGCTCATCCACGGGCACAGATACGCAGTATTTT
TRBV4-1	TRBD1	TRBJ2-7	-	CASSQDRGPYQYF	TGCGCCAGCAGCCAAGATAGGGGGCCTTACCAGTACTTC
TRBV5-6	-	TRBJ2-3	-	CASSLEVRGWDTQYF	TGTGCCAGCAGCTTGGAAGTGAGGGGATGGGATACGCAGTATTTT
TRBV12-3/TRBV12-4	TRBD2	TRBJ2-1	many	CASSLVAGGFDEQFF	TGTGCCAGCAGTTTAGTGGCGGGGGGGTTTGATGAGCAGTTCTTC
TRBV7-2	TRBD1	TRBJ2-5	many	CASGQGDQGRKTQYF	TGTGCCAGCGGACAGGGGGATCAGGGGCGGAAGACCCAGTACTTC
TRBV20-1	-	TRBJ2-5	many	CSARYAGKETQYF	TGCAGTGCTAGATACGCGGGGAAAGAGACCCAGTACTTC
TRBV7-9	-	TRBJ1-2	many	CASSPGVNYGYTF	TGTGCCAGCAGCCCAGGGGTTAACTATGGCTACACCTTC
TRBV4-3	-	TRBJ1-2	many	CASSQDNYGYTF	TGCGCCAGCAGCCAAGACAACTATGGCTACACCTTC
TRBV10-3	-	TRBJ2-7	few	CAISEGTGPVGHEQYF	TGTGCCATCAGTGAGGGTACGGGGCCCGTCGGACACGAGCAGTACTTC
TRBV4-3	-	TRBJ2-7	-	CASSQVESYEQYF	TGCGCCAGCAGCCAGGTAGAATCCTACGAGCAGTACTTC
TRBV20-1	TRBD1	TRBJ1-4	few	CSARDRAGGDGEKLFF	TGCAGTGCTAGAGATAGGGCAGGGGGCGACGGTGAAAAACTGTTTTTT
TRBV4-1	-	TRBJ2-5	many	CASSPRDGPKTQYF	TGCGCCAGCAGCCCCCGGGACGGCCCGAAGACCCAGTACTTC
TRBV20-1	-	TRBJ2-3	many	CSARDPTSTDTQYF	TGCAGTGCTAGAGACCCGACCTCGACAGATACGCAGTATTTT
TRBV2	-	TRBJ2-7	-	CASRGETYEQYF	TGTGCCAGCAGGGGGGAAACCTACGAGCAGTACTTC
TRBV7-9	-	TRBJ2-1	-	CASSLVPYNEQFF	TGTGCCAGCAGCTTGGTGCCTTACAATGAGCAGTTCTTC
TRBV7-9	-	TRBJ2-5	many	CASSLLRETQYF	TGTGCCAGCAGCTTACTCCGAGAGACCCAGTACTTC
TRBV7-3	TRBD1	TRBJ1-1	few	CASSVQGASTEAFF	TGTGCCAGCAGCGTACAGGGGGCGAGTACTGAAGCTTTCTTT
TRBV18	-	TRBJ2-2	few	CASSPPDGNTGELFF	TGTGCCAGCTCACCACCGGACGGGAACACCGGGGAGCTGTTTTTT
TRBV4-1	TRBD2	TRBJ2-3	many	CASSQERLAGTDTQYF	TGCGCCAGCAGCCAAGAGCGACTAGCGGGCACAGATACGCAGTATTTT
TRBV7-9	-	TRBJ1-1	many	CATRWGNTEAFF	TGTGCCACCAGGTGGGGGAACACTGAAGCTTTCTTT
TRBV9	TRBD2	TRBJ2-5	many	CASSVETSGGETQYF	TGTGCCAGCAGCGTAGAAACTAGCGGGGGAGAGACCCAGTACTTC
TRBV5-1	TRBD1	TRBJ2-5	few	CASAVRTGGSQTQYF	TGCGCCAGTGCAGTACGGACAGGGGGCTCACAGACCCAGTACTTC
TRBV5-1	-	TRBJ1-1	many	CASSPQSGTEAFF	TGCGCCAGCAGCCCTCAAAGTGGCACTGAAGCTTTCTTT
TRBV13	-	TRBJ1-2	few	CASSLVGKGYTF	TGTGCCAGCAGCTTAGTAGGGAAGGGCTACACCTTC
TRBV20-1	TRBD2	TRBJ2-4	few	CSARLGLESIQYF	TGCAGTGCTAGATTGGGACTAGAAAGCATTCAGTACTTC
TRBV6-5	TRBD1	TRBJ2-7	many	CASTGQGPYEQYF	TGTGCCAGCACCGGACAGGGCCCCTACGAGCAGTACTTC
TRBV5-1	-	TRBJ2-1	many	CASSVLGTASSYNEQFF	TGCGCCAGCAGCGTACTGGGGACGGCTAGCTCCTACAATGAGCAGTTCTTC
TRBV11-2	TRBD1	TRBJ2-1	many	CASSSTPDRGFDNEQFF	TGTGCCAGCAGCTCGACCCCGGACAGGGGCTTCGACAATGAGCAGTTCTTC
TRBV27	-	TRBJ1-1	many	CASSSPTRNTEAFF	TGTGCCAGCAGTTCTCCCACACGTAACACTGAAGCTTTCTTT
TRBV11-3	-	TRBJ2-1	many	CASSSRDAFNEQFF	TGTGCCAGCAGCTCGAGGGACGCGTTCAATGAGCAGTTCTTC
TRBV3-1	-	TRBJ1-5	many	CASSQGVGDQPQHF	TGTGCCAGCAGCCAGGGGGTTGGAGATCAGCCCCAGCATTTT
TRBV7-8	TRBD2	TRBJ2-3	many	CASSFPLSGGARADTQYF	TGTGCCAGCAGCTTTCCCCTTAGCGGGGGGGCTCGGGCAGATACGCAGTATTTT
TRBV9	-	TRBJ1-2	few	CASSVEGGPDGYTF	TGTGCCAGCAGCGTAGAGGGAGGGCCCGATGGCTACACCTTC
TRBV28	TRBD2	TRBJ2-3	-	CASMIVRTSGGDTQYF	TGTGCCAGCATGATCGTAAGGACTAGCGGGGGGGATACGCAGTATTTT
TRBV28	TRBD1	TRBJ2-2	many	CASSRSDRVSGELFF	TGTGCCAGCAGCCGATCGGACAGGGTGTCGGGGGAGCTGTTTTTT
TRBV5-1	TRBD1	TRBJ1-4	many	CASSPGTGGNEKLFF	TGCGCCAGCAGCCCCGGGACAGGTGGGAATGAAAAACTGTTTTTT
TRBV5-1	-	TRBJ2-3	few	CASSFGQGPDTQYF	TGCGCCAGCAGCTTCGGACAAGGCCCAGATACGCAGTATTTT
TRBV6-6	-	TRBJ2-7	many	CASSKPLGRYEQYF	TGTGCCAGCAGCAAGCCCCTAGGGCGCTACGAGCAGTACTTC
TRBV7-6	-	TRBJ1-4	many	CASSSRILNEKLFF	TGTGCCAGCAGCTCCAGGATACTTAATGAAAAACTGTTTTTT
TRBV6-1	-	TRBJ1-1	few	CAGLPVGLLNTEAFF	TGTGCCGGTCTTCCTGTAGGGCTCTTGAACACTGAAGCTTTCTTT